This T cell receptor beta chain was recovered during a study of CD8+ T cells in alopecia areata. V lost 2 bases and J lost 9, with 8 bases in between. Germline V lookup: CDR1 LGHNA, CDR2 YNFKEQ. The CDR3 covers 11 residues. It was cDNA, reverse transcribed from extracted RNA, that served as the sequencing template. Repertoires were generated with immunoSEQ multiplex PCR, while TCRdb's copy carries only in-frame clones and drops some. The sample lists about 97,000 clones, around 38% occurring once. Sequenced: CD4+ T cells sorted from blood. This clonotype originated in a human donor with alopecia areata. The chain carries TRBV4-2 and TRBJ2-7; D unresolved. Here the CDR3 reads CASSQTEVQYF. CDR3 nucleotides: TGTGCCAGCAGCCAAACGGAAGTGCAGTACTTC.